What follows are 10 T cell receptor beta chains derived from one specimen sequenced in a study of CD8 T cells in ankylosing spondylitis. TCRdb re-analysed the 5' RACE reads in MiXCR, keeping a single row per CDR3 protein. The data contain roughly 91,000 distinct CDR3 sequences, about 8.3% of them singletons. Material for sequencing was blood, either unsorted or a sorted T cell fraction (not recorded which). Every receptor here comes from a male donor with ankylosing spondylitis or in good health (not recorded which).

This clonotype occurred many times. The J gene is TRBJ2-3, the V gene TRBV15; D ambiguous. The germline CDR1 and CDR2 sequences are LNHNV and YYDKDF (reference sequence). The V end lost 4 bases, the J end lost 2 bases, and 7 bases lay between the germline ends. The CDR3 totals 13 residues. The CDR3 sequence is CATSTPNTDTQYF. The CDR3 bases are TGTGCCACCAGCACCCCAAACACAGATACGCAGTATTTT.

This clonotype occurred many times. The rearrangement links TRBV14 to TRBJ1-1; no reliable D call. The germline gives CDR1 SGHDN, CDR2 FVKESK. This CDR3 region has 13 residues. V lost 4 bases and J 0 bases, leaving 6 bases between the germline ends. CDR3 residues: CASSPQLNTEAFF. CDR3 in DNA: TGTGCCAGCAGCCCGCAGTTGAACACTGAAGCTTTCTTT.

This clonotype was observed a handful of times. A read error may account for a junction end that differs from germline. The V and J genes are TRBV11-3 and TRBJ2-3; D not certain. This CDR3 is 9 amino acids long. Germline V lookup: CDR1 SGHNT, CDR2 YENEEA. Here the CDR3 DNA reads TGTGCCAGCAGCTTCCAGGTATTTTTT. It is translated as CASSFQVFF.

This clonotype was observed many times. The genes are TRBV5-1 and TRBJ2-1; 7 positions agree with TRBD1. J lost 8 bases, V lost 0 bases, and 8 bases had no gene match. In germline, CDR1 is SGHRS, CDR2 YFSETQ. The CDR3 contains 15 residues. CDR3 bases: TGCGCCAGCAGCTTGGCCGAGGGGGCTTGGGATGAGCAGTTCTTC. Its translation: CASSLAEGAWDEQFF. The whole variable domain, filled in from reference TRBV5-1 and TRBJ2-1, reads KAGVTQTPRYLIKTRGQQVTLSCSPISGHRSVSWYQQTPGQGLQFLFEYFSETQRNKGNFPGRFSGRQFSNSRSEMNVSTLELGDSALYLCASSLAEGAWDEQFFGPGTRLTVL.

In its sample, this clonotype was seen many times. The chain carries TRBV6-2 or TRBV6-3 and TRBJ2-7; possibly TRBD2 for D (5 bases). V was shortened by 0 bases and J by 2 bases, with 11 bases between the two germline ends. Germline V CDR1 and CDR2: MNHEY, SVGEGT. The CDR3 totals 15 residues. CDR3 sequence: CASSYSRRPTYEQYF. In DNA form, the CDR3 reads TGTGCCAGCAGTTACTCGCGGAGGCCTACCTACGAGCAGTACTTC.

At least ten counts were recorded for this clonotype. The chain is built from TRBV4-1 and TRBJ2-3, with D possibly being TRBD2 (5 bases). Germline-derived CDR1 and CDR2 are MGHRA and YSYEKL. V lost 4 bases and J 6 bases, leaving 11 bases between the germline ends. This CDR3 is 13 amino acids long. CDR3 in amino acids: CASSPTGSDTQYF. In DNA, the CDR3 is TGCGCCAGCAGCCCCACGGGGAGCGATACGCAGTATTTT.

This clonotype was seen repeatedly, ten times or more. The rearrangement joins TRBV4-2 to TRBJ2-2; the D is unclear. The CDR3 is 13 amino acids. Germline lookup yields CDR1 LGHNA and CDR2 YNFKEQ. Trimming took 0 bases from V and 2 from J, leaving 1 base between them. CDR3 amino acids: CASSQDNTGELFF. In DNA, the CDR3 is TGTGCCAGCAGCCAAGATAACACCGGGGAGCTGTTTTTT.

This clonotype was counted many times. The V gene is TRBV7-9, the J gene TRBJ2-1; D could derive from TRBD1 or TRBD2 (5 bases each). Germline CDR1 SEHNR, CDR2 FQNEAQ (reference sequence). V was trimmed by 5 bases and J by 0 bases, leaving 11 bases between them. This CDR3 region has 15 residues. Here the CDR3 DNA reads TGTGCCAGCAGCCGGGACCGGAGCTCCTACAATGAGCAGTTCTTC. Its translation is CASSRDRSSYNEQFF.

This clonotype was seen at least ten times. The V and J genes are TRBV24-1 and TRBJ2-1, with 11 nucleotides matching TRBD1. CDR3 length: 16 amino acids. The germline CDR1 and CDR2 sequences are KGHDR and SFDVKD. The V segment lost 4 bases and the J segment 5 bases; nucleotides outside the gene matches: 6. As DNA, the CDR3 is TGTGCCACCAGTGACCCGGACAGGGGGCACAACAATGAGCAGTTCTTC. Translation gives CATSDPDRGHNNEQFF.

There are many counts of this clonotype. The rearrangement links TRBV11-2 to TRBJ2-3, with 7 bases identical to TRBD2. Germline-derived CDR1 and CDR2 are SGHAT and FQNNGV. V shed 2 bases, J shed 6 bases, and the junction held 8 bases outside the gene matches. The CDR3 runs 15 residues. CDR3 sequence (DNA): TGTGCCAGCAGCTTACGAGGCGGGGGTATTGATACGCAGTATTTT. Translating it yields CASSLRGGGIDTQYF.